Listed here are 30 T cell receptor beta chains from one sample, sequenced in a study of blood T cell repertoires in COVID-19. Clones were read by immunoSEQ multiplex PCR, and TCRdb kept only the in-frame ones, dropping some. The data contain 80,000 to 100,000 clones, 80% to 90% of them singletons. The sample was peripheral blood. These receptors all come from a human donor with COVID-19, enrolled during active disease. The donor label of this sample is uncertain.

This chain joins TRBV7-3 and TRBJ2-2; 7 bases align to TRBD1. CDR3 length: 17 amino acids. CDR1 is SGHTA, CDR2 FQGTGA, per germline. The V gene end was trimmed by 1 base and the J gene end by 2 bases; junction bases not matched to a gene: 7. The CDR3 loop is CASSLMPSGGNTGELFF. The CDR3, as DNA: TGTGCCAGCAGCTTAATGCCCTCAGGGGGAAACACCGGGGAGCTGTTTTTT.

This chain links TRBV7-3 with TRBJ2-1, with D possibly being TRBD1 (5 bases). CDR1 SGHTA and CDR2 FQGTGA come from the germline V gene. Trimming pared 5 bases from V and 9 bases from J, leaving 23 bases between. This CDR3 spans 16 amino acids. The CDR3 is CASSLSGPKVDSEQFF. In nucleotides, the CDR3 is TGTGCCAGCAGCCTATCCGGGCCCAAAGTCGACAGTGAGCAGTTCTTC.

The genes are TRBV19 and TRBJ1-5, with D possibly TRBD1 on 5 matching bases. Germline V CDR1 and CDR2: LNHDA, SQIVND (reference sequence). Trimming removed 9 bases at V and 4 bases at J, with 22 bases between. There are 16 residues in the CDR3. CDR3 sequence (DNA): TGTGCCAGCACCTGGGGTGGGGTTAGGGGAAATCAGCCCCAGCATTTT. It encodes CASTWGGVRGNQPQHF.

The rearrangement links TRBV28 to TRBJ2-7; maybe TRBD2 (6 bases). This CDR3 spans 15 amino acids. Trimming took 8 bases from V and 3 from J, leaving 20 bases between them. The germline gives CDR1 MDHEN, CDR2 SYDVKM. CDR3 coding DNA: TGTGCCAGCGGCCTAAGGGCGGGACCTTACTACGAGCAGTACTTC. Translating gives CASGLRAGPYYEQYF.

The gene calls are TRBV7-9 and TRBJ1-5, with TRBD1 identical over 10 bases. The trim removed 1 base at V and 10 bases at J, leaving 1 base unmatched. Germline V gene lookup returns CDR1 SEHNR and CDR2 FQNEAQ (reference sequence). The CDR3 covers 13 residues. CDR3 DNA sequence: TGTGCCAGCAGCTTAGGACAGGGGGCCCCCCAGCATTTT. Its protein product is CASSLGQGAPQHF.

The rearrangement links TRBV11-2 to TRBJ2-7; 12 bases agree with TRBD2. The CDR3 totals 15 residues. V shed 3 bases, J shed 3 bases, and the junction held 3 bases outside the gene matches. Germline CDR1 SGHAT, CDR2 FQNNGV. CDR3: CASSFLAGGVYEQYF. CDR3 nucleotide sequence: TGTGCCAGCAGCTTTCTAGCGGGGGGGGTCTACGAGCAGTACTTC. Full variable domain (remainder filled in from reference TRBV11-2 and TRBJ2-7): EAGVAQSPRYKIIEKRQSVAFWCNPISGHATLYWYQQILGQGPKLLIQFQNNGVVDDSQLPKDRFSAERLKGVDSTLKIQPAKLEDSAVYLCASSFLAGGVYEQYFGPGTRLTVT.

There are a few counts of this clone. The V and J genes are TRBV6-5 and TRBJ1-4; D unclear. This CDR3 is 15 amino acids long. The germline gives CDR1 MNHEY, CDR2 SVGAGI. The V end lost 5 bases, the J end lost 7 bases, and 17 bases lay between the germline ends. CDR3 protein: CASSPEGGNSEKLFF. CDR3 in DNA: TGTGCCAGCAGTCCGGAGGGTGGGAACAGTGAAAAACTGTTTTTT.

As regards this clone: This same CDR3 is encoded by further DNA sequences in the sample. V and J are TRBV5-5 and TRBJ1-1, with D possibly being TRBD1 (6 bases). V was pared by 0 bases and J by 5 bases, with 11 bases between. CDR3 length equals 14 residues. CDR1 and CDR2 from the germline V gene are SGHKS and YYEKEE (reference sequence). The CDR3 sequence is CASSLEGGGTEAFF. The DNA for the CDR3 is TGTGCCAGCAGCTTGGAAGGGGGGGGGACTGAAGCTTTCTTT.

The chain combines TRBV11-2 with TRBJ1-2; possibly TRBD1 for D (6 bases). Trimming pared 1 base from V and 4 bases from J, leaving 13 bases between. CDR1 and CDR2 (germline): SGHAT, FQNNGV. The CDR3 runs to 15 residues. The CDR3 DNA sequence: TGTGCCAGCAGCTTAGGAGGCAGGGGTGGCTATGGCTACACCTTC. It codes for CASSLGGRGGYGYTF.

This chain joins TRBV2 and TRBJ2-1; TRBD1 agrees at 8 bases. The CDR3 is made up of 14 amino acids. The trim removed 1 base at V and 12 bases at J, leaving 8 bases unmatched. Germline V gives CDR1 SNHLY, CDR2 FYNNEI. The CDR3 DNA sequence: TGTGCCAGCAGTGAAGAAGGAAGGGGGACAGGGCAGTTCTTC. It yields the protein CASSEEGRGTGQFF.

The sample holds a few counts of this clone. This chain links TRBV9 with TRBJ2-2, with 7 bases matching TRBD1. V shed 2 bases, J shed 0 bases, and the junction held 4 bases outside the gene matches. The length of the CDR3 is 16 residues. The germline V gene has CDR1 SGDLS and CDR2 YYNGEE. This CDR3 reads CASSVGTASNTGELFF. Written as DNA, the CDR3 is TGTGCCAGCAGCGTCGGGACAGCCTCGAACACCGGGGAGCTGTTTTTT.

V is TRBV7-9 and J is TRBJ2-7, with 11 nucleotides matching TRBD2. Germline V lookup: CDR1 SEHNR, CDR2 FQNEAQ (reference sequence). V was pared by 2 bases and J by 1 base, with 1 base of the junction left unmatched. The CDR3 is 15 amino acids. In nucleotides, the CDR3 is TGTGCCAGCAGCTTATTAGCGGGAGGGTCCTACGAGCAGTACTTC. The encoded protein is CASSLLAGGSYEQYF.

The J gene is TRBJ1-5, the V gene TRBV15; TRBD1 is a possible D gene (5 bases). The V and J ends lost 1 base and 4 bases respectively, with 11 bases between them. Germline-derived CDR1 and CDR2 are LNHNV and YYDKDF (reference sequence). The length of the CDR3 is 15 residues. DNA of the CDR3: TGTGCCACCAGCAGAGGGGGGAGGGAGAATCAGCCCCAGCATTTT. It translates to CATSRGGRENQPQHF.

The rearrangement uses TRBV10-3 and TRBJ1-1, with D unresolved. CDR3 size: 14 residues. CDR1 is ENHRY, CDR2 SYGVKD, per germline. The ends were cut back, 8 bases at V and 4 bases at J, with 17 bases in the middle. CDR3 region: CAIPTSGGGTEAFF. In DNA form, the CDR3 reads TGTGCCATCCCGACGTCGGGTGGAGGCACTGAAGCTTTCTTT.

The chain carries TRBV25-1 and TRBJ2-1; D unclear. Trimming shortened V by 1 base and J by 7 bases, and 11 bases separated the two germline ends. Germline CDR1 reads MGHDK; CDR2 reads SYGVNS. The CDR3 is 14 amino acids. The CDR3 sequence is CASSEWAVRNEQFF. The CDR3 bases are TGTGCCAGCAGTGAATGGGCAGTACGAAATGAGCAGTTCTTC.

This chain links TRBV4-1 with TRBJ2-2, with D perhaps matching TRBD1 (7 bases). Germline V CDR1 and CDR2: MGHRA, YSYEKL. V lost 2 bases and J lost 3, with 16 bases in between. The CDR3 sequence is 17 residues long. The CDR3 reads CASSQPFGRGDTGELFF. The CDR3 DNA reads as TGCGCCAGCAGCCAACCCTTCGGCAGGGGGGACACCGGGGAGCTGTTTTTT.

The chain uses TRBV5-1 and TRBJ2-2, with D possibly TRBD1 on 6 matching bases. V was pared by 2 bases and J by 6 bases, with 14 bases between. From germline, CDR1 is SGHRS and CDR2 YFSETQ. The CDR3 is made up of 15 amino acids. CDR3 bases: TGCGCCAGCAGCTTAGGACAGCTTTCGGCCGGGGAGCTGTTTTTT. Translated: CASSLGQLSAGELFF.

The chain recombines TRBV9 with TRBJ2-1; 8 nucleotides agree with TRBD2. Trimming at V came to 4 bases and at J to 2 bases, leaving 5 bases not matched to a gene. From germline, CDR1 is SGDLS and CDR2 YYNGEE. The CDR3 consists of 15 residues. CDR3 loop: CASSPRGGTYNEQFF. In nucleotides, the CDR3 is TGTGCCAGCAGCCCTCGGGGGGGGACCTACAATGAGCAGTTCTTC.

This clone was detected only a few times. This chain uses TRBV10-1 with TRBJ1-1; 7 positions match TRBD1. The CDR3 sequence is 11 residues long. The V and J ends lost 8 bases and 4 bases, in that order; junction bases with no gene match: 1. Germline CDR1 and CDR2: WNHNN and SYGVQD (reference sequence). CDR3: CASGTATEAFF. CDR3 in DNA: TGCGCCAGCGGGACAGCCACTGAAGCTTTCTTT.

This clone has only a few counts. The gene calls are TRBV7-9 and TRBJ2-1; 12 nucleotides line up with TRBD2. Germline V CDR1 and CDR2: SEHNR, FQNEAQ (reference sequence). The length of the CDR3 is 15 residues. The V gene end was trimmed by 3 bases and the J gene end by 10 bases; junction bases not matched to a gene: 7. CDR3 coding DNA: TGTGCCAGCAGCTTGGCTAGCGGGGGGGCCCGCGAGCAGTTCTTC. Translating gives CASSLASGGAREQFF.

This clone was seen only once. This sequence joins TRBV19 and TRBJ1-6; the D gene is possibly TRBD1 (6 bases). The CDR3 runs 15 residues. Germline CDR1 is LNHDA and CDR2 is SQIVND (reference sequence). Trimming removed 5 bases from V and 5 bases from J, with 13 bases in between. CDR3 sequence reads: CASSLRQVNNSPLHF. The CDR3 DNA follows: TGTGCCAGTAGTCTGAGACAGGTTAATAATTCACCCCTCCACTTT.

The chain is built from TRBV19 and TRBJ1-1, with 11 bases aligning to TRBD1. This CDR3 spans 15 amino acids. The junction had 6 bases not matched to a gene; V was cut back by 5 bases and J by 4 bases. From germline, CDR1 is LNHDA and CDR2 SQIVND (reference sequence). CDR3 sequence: CASSPWTGGSTEAFF. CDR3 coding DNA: TGTGCCAGTAGTCCCTGGACAGGGGGCTCCACTGAAGCTTTCTTT.

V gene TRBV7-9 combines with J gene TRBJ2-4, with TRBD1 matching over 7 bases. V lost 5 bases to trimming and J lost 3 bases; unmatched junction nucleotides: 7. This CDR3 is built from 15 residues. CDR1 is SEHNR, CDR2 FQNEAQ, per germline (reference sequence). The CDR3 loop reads CASSPGTVLKNIQYF. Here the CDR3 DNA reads TGTGCCAGCAGCCCCGGGACAGTACTCAAAAACATTCAGTACTTC.

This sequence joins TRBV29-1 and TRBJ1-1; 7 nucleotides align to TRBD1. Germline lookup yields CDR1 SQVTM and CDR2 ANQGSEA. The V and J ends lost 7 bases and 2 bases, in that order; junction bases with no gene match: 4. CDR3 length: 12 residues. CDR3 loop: CSAWDSNTEAFF. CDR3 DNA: TGCAGCGCCTGGGACAGTAACACTGAAGCTTTCTTT.

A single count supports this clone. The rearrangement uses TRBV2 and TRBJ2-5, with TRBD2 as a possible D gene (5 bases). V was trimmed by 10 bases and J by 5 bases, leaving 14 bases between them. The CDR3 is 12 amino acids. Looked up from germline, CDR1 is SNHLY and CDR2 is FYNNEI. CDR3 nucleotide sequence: TGTGCCATCAAACTCTCGGGGGAGACCCAGTACTTC. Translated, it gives CAIKLSGETQYF.

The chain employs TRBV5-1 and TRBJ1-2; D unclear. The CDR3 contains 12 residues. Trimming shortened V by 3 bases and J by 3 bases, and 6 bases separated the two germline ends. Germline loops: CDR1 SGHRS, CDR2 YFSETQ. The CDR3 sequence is CASSYGDYGYTF. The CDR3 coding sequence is TGCGCCAGCAGCTACGGGGACTATGGCTACACCTTC.

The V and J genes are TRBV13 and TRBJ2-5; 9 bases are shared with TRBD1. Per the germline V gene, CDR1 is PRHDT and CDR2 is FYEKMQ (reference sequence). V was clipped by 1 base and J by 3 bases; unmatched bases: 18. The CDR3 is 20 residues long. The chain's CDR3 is CASSLVGGKFRDRAKETQYF. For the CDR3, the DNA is TGTGCCAGCAGCTTAGTAGGGGGCAAATTCCGGGACAGGGCTAAAGAGACCCAGTACTTC.

The CDR3 DNA follows: TGTGCCAGCAGTTCCCTGGACAGCACGGTCTCCTACGAGCAGTACTTC. This codes for CASSSLDSTVSYEQYF. The chain uses TRBV6-5 and TRBJ2-7; a possible D gene is TRBD1 (6 bases). The V end was cut by 4 bases, the J end by 0 bases, with 16 bases between. CDR3 length equals 16 residues. The germline gives CDR1 MNHEY, CDR2 SVGAGI.

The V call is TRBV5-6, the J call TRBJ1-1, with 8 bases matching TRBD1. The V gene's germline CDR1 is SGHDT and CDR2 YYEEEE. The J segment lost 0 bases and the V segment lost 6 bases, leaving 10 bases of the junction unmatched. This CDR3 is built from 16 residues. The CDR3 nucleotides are TGTGCCAGCAACCGGGGGACAGGCAGGATGAACACTGAAGCTTTCTTT. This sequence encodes CASNRGTGRMNTEAFF.

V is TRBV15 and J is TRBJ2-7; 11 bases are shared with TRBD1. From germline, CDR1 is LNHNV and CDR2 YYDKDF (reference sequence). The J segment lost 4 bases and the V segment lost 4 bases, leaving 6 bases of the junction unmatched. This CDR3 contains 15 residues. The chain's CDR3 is CATSTRTGGRYEQYF. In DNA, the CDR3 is TGTGCCACCAGCACCCGGACAGGGGGCAGGTACGAGCAGTACTTC.